This T cell receptor beta chain was documented in a study of shared clonotypes between healthy human individuals. On this clone: What it recognizes is unknown.

Method: immunoSEQ multiplex PCR; TCRdb's copy keeps in-frame clones and lacks some. The table shows 2.3 million or so clones, with approximately 95% occurring only once. The study, taken as a whole, reports: Rarefaction exposed incomplete sorted-subset sequencing despite large depth.

This CDR3 contains 16 residues. This TCR was sampled from a man between 18 and 35 years old in good health. Some clones in this sample may be carry-over from other donors' samples. The sequencing sample was made of naive CD4+ T cells from PBMCs. Subset in this sample: CD45RA+ positively selected. The chain uses TRBV12-2 and TRBJ2-7; TRBD2 was called by the table and not checked on the DNA. TRBV12-2 is described as a pseudogene. The CDR3 here is CASRLVYGGLLYEQYF. The CDR3 DNA sequence: TGTGCAAGTCGCTTAGTATACGGGGGTCTCTTATACGAGCAGTACTTC.